This TCR beta chain was sequenced for a study of beta chain features in type 1 diabetes. At the level of the study: Across all samples, some 110 million sorted cells were examined.

The table lists this clone with a few counts. Its target is not known. This CDR3 has 15 amino acids. V was pared by 6 bases and J by 0 bases, with 13 bases between. Germline V gives CDR1 MNHEY, CDR2 SMNVEV (reference sequence). Every bit of the isolated RNA underwent reverse transcription, so sequencing read expressed TCRB transcripts. Measured with immunoSEQ multiplex PCR; TCRdb has only the in-frame clones, and not every one. The sample has 640,000 or so clones; about 14% are singletons. General observations from the study: TCRB CDR3s were moderately but significantly shorter in Type 1 diabetes patients in all four CD4+ subsets. The study found that naive, central memory and Treg TCRB repertoires appeared more similar in patients than in healthy donors. Equally in patients and controls, PCR might preferentially amplify shorter templates.

Central memory, naive, regulatory and stem cell-like memory CD4+ cells were sorted by CD45RO/CCR7/CD25/CD127/CD95/CD27. The source material was naive CD4+ T cells from blood. The chain joins TRBV27 to TRBJ2-3; D may be TRBD1 (5 bases). This sequence originates from a man aged 18 to 35 with type 1 diabetes. The CDR3 DNA reads as TGTGCCAGCAGCTACCTCAGGGCTAGCACAGATACGCAGTATTTT. Protein product: CASSYLRASTDTQYF.